Presented here are 20 T cell receptor beta chains from one specimen sequenced in a study of a mutant IDH1 vaccine in newly diagnosed glioma. No antigens are known for them. This table comes from immunoSEQ multiplex PCR, and its TCRdb copy is limited to in-frame clones, with some not included. The profile shows about 74,000 clones, around 84% of them singletons. Sample time point: week 35, safety follow-up. The investigators gave 300 ug of mutant IDH1 20-mer peptide in each vaccine dose, together with topical imiquimod. The sequencing here drew on PBMCs, taken from a glioma patient whose treatment included an IDH1 peptide vaccine. The receptors were gathered from a man under 40 with glioma.

V and J are TRBV11-2 and TRBJ2-7, with 8 bases matching TRBD1. There are 15 residues in the CDR3. The ends lost 4 bases at V and 3 bases at J; junction bases unmatched: 8. The V gene's germline CDR1 is SGHAT and CDR2 FQNNGV. The CDR3 nucleotides read TGTGCCAGCAGCTACTATGGACAGGGACTCTACGAGCAGTACTTC. Its translation: CASSYYGQGLYEQYF.

The V call is TRBV21-1, the J call TRBJ2-5. TRBV21-1 is marked as a pseudogene. The CDR3 runs to 17 residues. This CDR3 reads CASSTHRDLIIQETQYF. The CDR3 nucleotides read TGTGCCAGCAGCACACACCGGGACCTGATTATCCAAGAGACCCAGTACTTC.

The rearrangement joins TRBV5-6 to TRBJ2-1, with no clear D. V lost 4 bases to trimming and J lost 6 bases, with 11 bases between them. Germline values: CDR1 SGHDT, CDR2 YYEEEE. This CDR3 contains 13 residues. CDR3 bases: TGTGCCAGCAGCCTGTCCCTCGGCAATGAGCAGTTCTTC. Protein product: CASSLSLGNEQFF.

This clone appeared a single time. The chain carries TRBV7-1 and TRBJ1-4; D is ambiguous. TRBV7-1 is treated as an ORF (open reading frame) with a function not yet certain. V lost 4 bases and J 4 bases, leaving 10 bases between the germline ends. The CDR3 sequence is 14 residues long. The CDR3 loop is CASSLAPVNEKLFF. CDR3 sequence (DNA): TGTGCCAGCAGCTTAGCGCCGGTTAATGAAAAACTGTTTTTT.

This CDR3 is CASSLRPEPGNTIYF. CDR3 coding DNA: TGTGCCAGCAGCTTGCGCCCCGAACCTGGAAACACCATATATTTT. The chain is built from TRBV5-8 and TRBJ1-3; D gene uncertain. Per germline, CDR1 SGHTS and CDR2 YDEGEE. V was shortened by 1 base and J by 2 bases, with 10 bases between the two germline ends. The CDR3 has 15 residues.

The rearrangement uses TRBV2 and TRBJ2-3; possibly TRBD1 for D (6 bases). CDR1 SNHLY and CDR2 FYNNEI come from the germline V gene. The CDR3 covers 13 residues. Between the trimmed V and J ends, which lost 4 bases and 7 bases, there was a span of 12 bases. As DNA, the CDR3 is TGTGCCAGCAGTGTTACAGGGCGGCATACGCAGTATTTT. It yields the protein CASSVTGRHTQYF.

V gene TRBV5-1 combines with J gene TRBJ2-7; D ambiguous. The CDR3 length is 11 residues. CDR1 is SGHRS and CDR2 is YFSETQ in the germline V gene. The V and J ends lost 0 bases and 7 bases respectively, with 5 bases between them. This chain's CDR3 is CASSLAGEQYF. The DNA for the CDR3 is TGCGCCAGCAGCTTGGCCGGGGAGCAGTACTTC. Drawing the rest from reference TRBV5-1 and TRBJ2-7, the complete variable domain is KAGVTQTPRYLIKTRGQQVTLSCSPISGHRSVSWYQQTPGQGLQFLFEYFSETQRNKGNFPGRFSGRQFSNSRSEMNVSTLELGDSALYLCASSLAGEQYFGPGTRLTVT.

This clone was counted once. This chain uses TRBV30 with TRBJ2-5; 11 nucleotides line up with TRBD1. In germline, CDR1 is GTSNPN, CDR2 SVGIG (reference sequence). V lost 5 bases and J lost 5; bases outside the gene matches: 10. The CDR3 runs to 15 residues. The CDR3 DNA reads as TGTGCCTGGGGGACAGGGGGTTCGGTTATGGAGACCCAGTACTTC. Translating it yields CAWGTGGSVMETQYF.

V gene TRBV11-2 combines with J gene TRBJ1-4; tentative D call: TRBD1 (5 bases). Germline assignment: CDR1 SGHAT and CDR2 FQNNGV. The CDR3 extends over 14 amino acids. With 1 base removed from V and 10 bases from J, the gap between germline ends came to 13 bases. The CDR3 here is CASSLVEGRGKLFF. The CDR3 nucleotides are TGTGCCAGCAGCTTAGTCGAAGGGAGGGGAAAACTGTTTTTT.

The rearrangement uses TRBV4-1 and TRBJ2-5; unclear D gene. The V gene's germline CDR1 is MGHRA and CDR2 YSYEKL. There are 15 residues in the CDR3. Trimming shortened V by 0 bases and J by 1 base, and 9 bases separated the two germline ends. CDR3 coding DNA: TGCGCCAGCAGCCAAGATTGGGCTAGCCAAGAGACCCAGTACTTC. It specifies CASSQDWASQETQYF.

This clone occurred a few times. J is TRBJ1-1 and V is TRBV20-1; D perhaps matches TRBD1 (5 bases). The CDR3 spans 10 residues. The germline gives CDR1 DFQATT, CDR2 SNEGSKA (reference sequence). The V end lost 3 bases, the J end lost 9 bases, and 8 bases lay between the germline ends. The CDR3 region is CSARGVKAFF. The CDR3 nucleotides are TGCAGTGCTAGGGGGGTTAAAGCTTTCTTT.

The V gene is TRBV25-1, the J gene TRBJ2-7, with TRBD2 matching over 7 bases. CDR3 length equals 13 residues. The V gene end was trimmed by 3 bases and the J gene end by 11 bases; junction bases not matched to a gene: 10. CDR1 is MGHDK, CDR2 SYGVNS, per germline. DNA for the CDR3: TGTGCCAGCAGTGACTTCCGGGGAGGGCTGGAGTACTTC. This codes for CASSDFRGGLEYF.

The V gene is TRBV30, the J gene TRBJ1-3; D gene uncertain. CDR3 size: 12 residues. Germline-derived CDR1 and CDR2 are GTSNPN and SVGIG (reference sequence). With 5 bases removed from V and 3 bases from J, the gap between germline ends came to 8 bases. The DNA of the CDR3 is TGTGCCTGGGCCTATCGTGGAAACACCATATATTTT. As protein: CAWAYRGNTIYF.

The chain joins TRBV9 to TRBJ1-1; D gene unclear. Germline V lookup: CDR1 SGDLS, CDR2 YYNGEE. The V and J ends lost 7 bases and 2 bases respectively, with 15 bases between them. The length of the CDR3 is 14 residues. CDR3 DNA: TGTGCCAGCGGCGGCAGTTGGGGAAACACTGAAGCTTTCTTT. Its translation is CASGGSWGNTEAFF.

In nucleotides, the CDR3 is TGTGCCAGCAGTGAAGGACAGGGGGCATATGGGGAGCTGTTTTTT. Its translation is CASSEGQGAYGELFF. V usage is TRBV6-1 and J usage is TRBJ2-2; 10 bases agree with TRBD1. The CDR3 loop spans 15 amino acids. Germline CDR1 reads MNHNS; CDR2 reads SASEGT. V shed 1 base and J 8 bases; nucleotides not matched to a gene: 4.

This clone was seen a handful of times. This sequence joins TRBV27 and TRBJ2-2; D is possibly TRBD2 (5 bases). The V end lost 6 bases, the J end lost 1 base, and 15 bases lay between the germline ends. Germline CDR1 reads MNHEY; CDR2 reads SMNVEV (reference sequence). The CDR3 is 16 residues long. The CDR3 reads CASRATGLVNTGELFF. CDR3 coding DNA: TGTGCCAGCAGAGCAACCGGACTGGTGAACACCGGGGAGCTGTTTTTT.

The CDR3 region has the DNA TGTGCCAGCAGCCGGGACAGGGGAACGAATGAAAAACTGTTTTTT. Protein product: CASSRDRGTNEKLFF. The chain is built from TRBV7-9 and TRBJ1-4, with 10 bases fitting TRBD1. Looked up from germline, CDR1 is SEHNR and CDR2 is FQNEAQ (reference sequence). Losses at the gene ends were 5 bases for V and 5 bases for J; bases not matched to a gene: 5. This CDR3 region has 15 residues.

The rearrangement uses TRBV7-2 and TRBJ2-3, with TRBD2 matching over 7 bases. The CDR3 totals 15 residues. Germline trimming cut 5 bases from V and 3 bases from J; bases unmatched to any gene: 8. Germline loops: CDR1 SGHTA, CDR2 FQGNSA. CDR3: CASSPMGGVTDTQYF. The CDR3 DNA follows: TGTGCCAGCAGCCCCATGGGGGGGGTAACAGATACGCAGTATTTT.

The gene calls are TRBV29-1 and TRBJ1-1; D is unresolved. The CDR3 consists of 12 residues. V was shortened by 2 bases and J by 1 base, with 5 bases between the two germline ends. CDR1 is SQVTM and CDR2 is ANQGSEA in the germline V gene. CDR3 coding DNA: TGCAGCGTTGAACGGTGGAACACTGAAGCTTTCTTT. It is translated as CSVERWNTEAFF.

This clone has just one count. The chain links TRBV27 to TRBJ1-5; D is unclear. V was pared by 5 bases and J by 5 bases, with 13 bases between. CDR3 size: 14 residues. CDR1 is MNHEY and CDR2 is SMNVEV in the germline V gene (reference sequence). In DNA form, the CDR3 reads TGTGCCAGCAGTCCCGGGGAGGCTGATCAGCCCCAGCATTTT. It codes for CASSPGEADQPQHF.